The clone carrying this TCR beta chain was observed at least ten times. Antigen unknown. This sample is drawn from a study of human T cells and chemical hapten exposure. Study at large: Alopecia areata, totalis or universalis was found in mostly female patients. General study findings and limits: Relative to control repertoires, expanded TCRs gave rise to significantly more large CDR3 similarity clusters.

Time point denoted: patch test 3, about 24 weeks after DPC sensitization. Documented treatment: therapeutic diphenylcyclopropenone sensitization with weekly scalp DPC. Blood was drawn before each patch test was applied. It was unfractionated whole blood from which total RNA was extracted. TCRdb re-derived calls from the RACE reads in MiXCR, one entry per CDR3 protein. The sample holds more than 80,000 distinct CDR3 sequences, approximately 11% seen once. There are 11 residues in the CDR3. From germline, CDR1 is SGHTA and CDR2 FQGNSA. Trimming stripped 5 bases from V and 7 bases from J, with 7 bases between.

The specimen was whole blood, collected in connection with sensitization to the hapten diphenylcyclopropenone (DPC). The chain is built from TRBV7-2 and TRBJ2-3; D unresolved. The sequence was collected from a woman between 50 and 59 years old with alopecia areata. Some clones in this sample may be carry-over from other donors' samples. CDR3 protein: CASSRVYTQYF. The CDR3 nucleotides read TGTGCCAGCAGCCGGGTTTATACGCAGTATTTT.